This T cell receptor beta chain originates from a study of identical twins. Of note for this clonotype: Its antigen is not known.

A universal primer site came from template switching; cDNA carried unique molecular identifiers. A single record per CDR3 protein comes from TCRdb applying MiXCR to the 5' RACE reads. This sample has hundreds of thousands of distinct CDR3 sequences, with roughly 6% found just once. Study-level results: With beta out-of-frame sequences, excess sharing by twins was weaker. Abundant cord blood beta clonotypes carried fewer insertions; memory repertoires showed none. The authors noted that invariant MAIT and iNKT cells could partly confound zero-insertion analyses.

The sample comprised naive T cells sorted from blood. The TCR comes from a man younger than 35 in good health.

CDR3 protein: CASSQDPGTGINEQYF. The CDR3 coding sequence is TGCGCCAGCAGCCAAGATCCCGGGACAGGGATCAACGAGCAGTACTTC. The V call is TRBV4-3, the J call TRBJ2-7; TRBD1 matches at 9 bases. V shed 0 bases and J 5 bases; nucleotides not matched to a gene: 8. The CDR3 has 16 amino acids. CDR1 is LGHNA, CDR2 YSLEER, per germline.